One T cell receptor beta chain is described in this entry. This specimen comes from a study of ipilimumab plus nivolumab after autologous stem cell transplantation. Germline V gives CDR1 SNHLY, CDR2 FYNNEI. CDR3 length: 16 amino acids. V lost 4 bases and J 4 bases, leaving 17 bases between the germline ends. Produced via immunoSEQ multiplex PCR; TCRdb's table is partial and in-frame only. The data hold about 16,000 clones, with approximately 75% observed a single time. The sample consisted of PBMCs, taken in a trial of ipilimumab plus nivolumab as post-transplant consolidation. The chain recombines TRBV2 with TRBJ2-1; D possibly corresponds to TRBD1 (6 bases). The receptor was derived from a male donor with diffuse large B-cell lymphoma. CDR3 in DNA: TGTGCCAGCAGTGGAGGTTGGGACACGAATTACAATGAGCAGTTCTTC. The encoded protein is CASSGGWDTNYNEQFF.